The 3 T cell receptor beta chains below come from one sample, sequenced in a study of prognosis after radiotherapy for stage I lung cancer. The study amplified the TCR beta CDR3 region from genomic DNA. This amplification was carried out by two rounds of multiplex PCR. The use of primers specific to each TRBV and TRBJ gene characterized first-round PCR. One entry per CDR3 protein results from TCRdb running MiXCR on the multiplex PCR reads. The table records around 15,000 distinct CDR3 sequences, 17% of them present only once. Sequencing was performed on PBMCs, taken before or after stereotactic body radiation therapy (not recorded which). These TCRs come from a donor aged 50 or older with non-small cell lung cancer.

This clonotype was seen many times. The rearrangement joins TRBV7-6 to TRBJ2-1, with D unclear. This CDR3 is built from 15 residues. Deletions cut 5 bases from V and 5 bases from J, with 16 bases between. Germline loops: CDR1 SGHVS, CDR2 FNYEAQ. CDR3 in amino acids: CASSPGTAPNNEQFF. For the CDR3, the DNA is TGTGCCAGCAGCCCCGGCACGGCTCCGAACAATGAGCAGTTCTTC.

Turning to this clonotype: This is likely an artifact of a read error, given a far larger clone one base away. J is TRBJ2-7 and V is TRBV7-9, with 14 bases identical to TRBD2. J gave up 7 bases and V 1 base, and 15 bases lay outside the gene matches. Germline lookup yields CDR1 SEHNR and CDR2 FQNEAQ (reference sequence). CDR3 length: 19 amino acids. The CDR3 sequence: CASSLVLGGLAGGGNEQYF. DNA for the CDR3: TGTGCCAGCAGCTTAGTGTTGGGAGGACTAGCGGGAGGTGGCAATGAGCAGTACTTC.

This clonotype showed up many times. The chain employs TRBV6-1 and TRBJ1-5, with 7 bases lining up with TRBD1. Germline V lookup: CDR1 MNHNS, CDR2 SASEGT. This CDR3 contains 13 residues. V gave up 6 bases and J gave up 7 bases; unmatched junction bases: 6. CDR3 in amino acids: CASSQGEWQPQHF. DNA for the CDR3: TGTGCCAGCAGCCAGGGGGAATGGCAGCCCCAGCATTTT.